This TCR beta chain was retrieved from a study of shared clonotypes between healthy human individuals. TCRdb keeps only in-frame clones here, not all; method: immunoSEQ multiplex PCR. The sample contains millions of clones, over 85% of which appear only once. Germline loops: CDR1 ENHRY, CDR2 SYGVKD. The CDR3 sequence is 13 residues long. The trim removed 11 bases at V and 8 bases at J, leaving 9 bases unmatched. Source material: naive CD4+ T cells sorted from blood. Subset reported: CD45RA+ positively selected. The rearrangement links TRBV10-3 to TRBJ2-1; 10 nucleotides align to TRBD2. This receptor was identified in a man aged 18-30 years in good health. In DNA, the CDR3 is TGTGCCGGCGGGCTAGCGGGAGTGGATGAGCAGTTCTTC. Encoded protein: CAGGLAGVDEQFF.